Listed here is a single T cell receptor beta chain. As yet, its antigen is unknown. Germline CDR1 SGHAT, CDR2 FQNNGV. This CDR3 is 15 amino acids long. This sample is part of a study of CXCR3-negative and CXCR3-positive naive CD8 T cells. The study's findings and limits: PBMCs showed partially decreased CXCR3 expression after cryopreservation, and most assays used fresh PBMCs. Comparison of naive CXCR3-negative and CXCR3-positive cells revealed similar TRBV-TRBJ usage, while memory cells differed.

The method, 5' RACE with UMI labels, was used to prepare the TRB cDNA libraries. After re-calling the 5' RACE reads, TCRdb lists one entry per CDR3 protein, DNA absent. Listed are more than 65,000 distinct CDR3 sequences; over 1.3% falls within the top ten. The chain combines TRBV11-2 with TRBJ2-7; no DNA is available, so the TRBD1 call from TCRdb remains unchecked. The TCR comes from a human donor in good health. Some clones in this sample may be carry-over from other donors' samples. What was sequenced was naive CXCR3- CD8+ T cells from blood. Sample subset: CD45RO-CCR7+CD27+CD95- naive CD8+ T cells lacking CXCR3 (TNR3-). This chain's CDR3 is CASSLWDSAGGEQYF.